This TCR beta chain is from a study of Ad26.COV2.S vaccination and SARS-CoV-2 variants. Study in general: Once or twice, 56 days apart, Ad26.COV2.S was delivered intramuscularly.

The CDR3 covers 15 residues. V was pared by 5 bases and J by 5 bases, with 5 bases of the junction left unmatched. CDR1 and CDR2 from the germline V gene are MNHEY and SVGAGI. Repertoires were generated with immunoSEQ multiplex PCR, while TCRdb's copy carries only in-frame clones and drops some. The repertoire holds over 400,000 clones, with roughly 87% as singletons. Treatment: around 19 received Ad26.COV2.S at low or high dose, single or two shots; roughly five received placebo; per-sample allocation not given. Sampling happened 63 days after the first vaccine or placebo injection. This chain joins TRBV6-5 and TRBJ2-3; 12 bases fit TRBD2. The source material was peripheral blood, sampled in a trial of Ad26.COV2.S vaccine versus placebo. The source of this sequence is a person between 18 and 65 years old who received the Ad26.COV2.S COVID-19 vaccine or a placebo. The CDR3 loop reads CASSRTSGRLDTQYF. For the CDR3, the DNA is TGTGCCAGCAGTCGTACTAGCGGGAGGTTAGATACGCAGTATTTT.